The rows below give T cell receptor beta chains drawn from one sample of a study of response to subunit inactivated influenza vaccine. TCRdb called the RT-PCR reads again in MiXCR, with one record for every CDR3 protein. The sample includes 500,000 or so distinct CDR3 sequences, approximately 16% of them seen just once. Specimen: CD4+ T cells sorted from PBMCs, collected roughly 24 months after vaccination. The receptors were gathered from a man aged 45 to 70 who received an inactivated influenza vaccine. Both conserved end residues are part of each CDR3. D genes are given only for firm matches. Clone size appears in some rows only: once, few, many, or a class for an expanded clone.

J,size,D,V,CDR3,DNA
TRBJ2-1,few,TRBD2,TRBV20-1,CSAALAGGRNEQFF,TGCAGTGCCGCCTTAGCGGGGGGGCGGAATGAGCAGTTCTTC
TRBJ2-5,.,TRBD1,TRBV28,CASSPPARGLETQYF,TGTGCCAGCAGCCCCCCGGCCAGGGGGCTTGAGACCCAGTACTTC
TRBJ2-1,.,.,TRBV7-2,CASSLVVAVNEQFF,TGTGCCAGCAGCTTAGTGGTAGCTGTCAATGAGCAGTTCTTC
TRBJ2-5,many,.,TRBV7-2,CASSLMSAETQYF,TGTGCCAGCAGCTTAATGTCGGCGGAGACCCAGTACTTC
TRBJ2-7,.,TRBD1,TRBV28,CASSYFSGQEYF,TGTGCCAGCAGTTACTTTTCGGGACAGGAGTACTTC
TRBJ2-7,.,TRBD2,TRBV20-1,CSAKDSGLAREQYF,TGCAGTGCCAAAGATTCGGGACTAGCGCGCGAGCAGTACTTC
TRBJ2-3,.,.,TRBV27,CASSGFRRGSQSDTQYF,TGTGCCAGCAGTGGATTTCGTCGGGGGTCACAATCAGATACGCAGTATTTT
TRBJ2-1,few,.,TRBV9,CASSVSGGASNEQFF,TGTGCCAGCAGCGTATCTGGCGGGGCTAGTAATGAGCAGTTCTTC
TRBJ2-5,many,.,TRBV20-1,CSASGQGETQYF,TGCAGTGCTAGTGGCCAGGGAGAGACCCAGTACTTC
TRBJ2-1,.,TRBD1,TRBV20-1,CGAWDSFYNEQFF,TGCGGCGCTTGGGACAGTTTCTACAATGAGCAGTTCTTC